The source of this TCR beta chain is a study of blood T cell repertoires in COVID-19. Overall study: The cDNA or gDNA used as material had been derived from T cells, B-cell-depleted T cells, or PBMCs.

Authors' analysis steps: Reference gene primers were amplified, and this amplification served to estimate nucleated cell counts. Sequenced by immunoSEQ multiplex PCR; TCRdb stores in-frame clones only, minus some. For V, J and clone size, that table is used; D and trimming come from the DNA. The sample consists of some 320,000 clones, almost 85% of them appearing once. The material sequenced was peripheral blood. The TCR was taken from a human donor in a cohort sampled during active COVID-19.

CDR3 sequence: CASSYRAGGLEQYF. As DNA, the CDR3 is TGTGCCAGCAGTTACCGGGCGGGGGGGCTCGAGCAGTACTTC. This chain joins TRBV6-6 and TRBJ2-7, with 9 nucleotides matching TRBD2. Germline lookup yields CDR1 MNHNY and CDR2 SVGAGI (reference sequence). This CDR3 spans 14 amino acids. The V gene end was trimmed by 2 bases and the J gene end by 6 bases; junction bases not matched to a gene: 5.